The 23 T cell receptor beta chains below come from one sample, sequenced in a study of OX40 agonist ivuxolimab in advanced cancers. Only in-frame clones appear in the TCRdb table, and some are missing; sequencing was by immunoSEQ multiplex PCR. The table shows under 40,000 clones, with roughly 81% occurring only once. Here the sequenced sample was CD4+ or CD8+ T cells sorted from blood, taken in a trial of the OX40 agonist ivuxolimab. The receptors stem from an adult with an advanced solid tumor such as melanoma, head and neck, liver or kidney cancer.

This clone was counted only a few times. The chain joins TRBV7-9 to TRBJ1-2; tentative D call: TRBD1 (6 bases). Germline CDR1 reads SEHNR; CDR2 reads FQNEAQ (reference sequence). Between the trimmed V and J ends, which lost 2 bases and 2 bases, there was a span of 9 bases. CDR3 length equals 14 residues. The CDR3 sequence: CASSLRGINYGYTF. In nucleotides, the CDR3 is TGTGCCAGCAGCTTAAGGGGGATCAACTATGGCTACACCTTC.

This rearrangement joins TRBV6-1 to TRBJ2-3; 7 bases agree with TRBD2. After removal of 1 base from V and 7 bases from J, the junction contained 5 bases not matched to a gene. This CDR3 has 14 residues. Per germline, CDR1 MNHNS and CDR2 SASEGT. CDR3 nucleotides: TGTGCCAGCAGTGAAGGGCCAGCGGGGTATACGCAGTATTTT. Protein: CASSEGPAGYTQYF.

The chain links TRBV28 to TRBJ2-7; TRBD2 might be the D (6 bases). V lost 11 bases and J 2 bases, leaving 13 bases between the germline ends. The germline V gene encodes CDR1 MDHEN and CDR2 SYDVKM. The CDR3 covers 12 residues. The CDR3 bases are TGTGCCCTCGGGAGAACCCCCTACGAGCAGTACTTC. This gives the protein CALGRTPYEQYF.

The J gene is TRBJ2-7, the V gene TRBV5-1, with 8 bases lining up with TRBD2. This CDR3 comprises 13 residues. Unmatched junction bases numbered 3, after V lost 4 bases and J lost 3 bases. CDR1 is SGHRS and CDR2 is YFSETQ in the germline V gene. As DNA, the CDR3 is TGCGCCAGCAGCGCGGGGGGCAGCTACGAGCAGTACTTC. Amino acids: CASSAGGSYEQYF.

This chain links TRBV6-5 with TRBJ2-3; 12 nucleotides agree with TRBD2. Per germline, CDR1 MNHEY and CDR2 SVGAGI. This CDR3 comprises 15 residues. V lost 6 bases and J lost 4; bases outside the gene matches: 5. The CDR3 DNA is TGTGCCAGCAGCCGGACTAGCGGGGTATCAGATACGCAGTATTTT. This gives the protein CASSRTSGVSDTQYF.

The chain has TRBV29-1 and TRBJ2-5; 10 nucleotides agree with TRBD2. The V and J ends lost 2 bases and 4 bases, in that order; junction bases with no gene match: 7. CDR1 and CDR2 from the germline V gene are SQVTM and ANQGSEA. CDR3 length equals 15 residues. CDR3 nucleotide sequence: TGCAGCGTTGAATTTCCTAGCGGGAGATCAGAGACCCAGTACTTC. Translating gives CSVEFPSGRSETQYF. Full variable domain (remainder filled in from reference TRBV29-1 and TRBJ2-5): SAVISQKPSRDICQRGTSLTIQCQVDSQVTMMFWYRQQPGQSLTLIATANQGSEATYESGFVIDKFPISRPNLTFSTLTVSNMSPEDSSIYLCSVEFPSGRSETQYFGPGTRLLVL.

This clone was counted once. Here the CDR3 DNA reads TGTGCCAGCAGCATTTTGCTAGAGACCCAGTACTTC. Protein sequence: CASSILLETQYF. V gene TRBV7-9 combines with J gene TRBJ2-5, with D hard to call. The ends were cut back, 5 bases at V and 4 bases at J, with 8 bases in the middle. The germline V gene encodes CDR1 SEHNR and CDR2 FQNEAQ (reference sequence). The CDR3 consists of 12 residues.

The chain couples TRBV6-5 to TRBJ2-3, with D perhaps matching TRBD2 (5 bases). Trimming stripped 5 bases from V and 1 base from J, with 10 bases between. CDR1 and CDR2 from the germline V gene are MNHEY and SVGAGI. CDR3 length: 14 amino acids. Here the CDR3 reads CASSVSEGTDTQYF. CDR3 nucleotides: TGTGCCAGCAGTGTTAGCGAGGGCACAGATACGCAGTATTTT.

The rearrangement links TRBV5-1 to TRBJ2-7, with a tentative D call TRBD2 (5 bases). Trimming stripped 0 bases from V and 1 base from J, with 5 bases between. Germline assignment: CDR1 SGHRS and CDR2 YFSETQ. The CDR3 runs to 13 residues. CDR3 coding DNA: TGCGCCAGCAGCTTGGAGCGGTCCTACGAGCAGTACTTC. Its translation is CASSLERSYEQYF.

The chain employs TRBV7-6 and TRBJ2-5; TRBD1 is a possible D gene (5 bases). CDR3 size: 15 residues. Germline assignment: CDR1 SGHVS and CDR2 FNYEAQ. Trimming cost V 2 bases and J 2 bases, with 12 bases left between them. Here the CDR3 reads CASSLIGSGQETQYF. CDR3 nucleotides: TGTGCCAGCAGCTTAATTGGGTCAGGGCAAGAGACCCAGTACTTC.

A single count supports this clone. The chain employs TRBV2 and TRBJ1-2; D gene ambiguous. Trimming pared 4 bases from V and 4 bases from J, leaving 7 bases between. The V gene's germline CDR1 is SNHLY and CDR2 FYNNEI. The CDR3 totals 12 residues. CDR3 bases: TGTGCCAGCAGTGTTACACGCTATGGCTACACCTTC. Its translation is CASSVTRYGYTF.

The rearrangement uses TRBV4-3 and TRBJ2-1; D may be TRBD1 (5 bases). There are 14 residues in the CDR3. Germline V gene lookup returns CDR1 LGHNA and CDR2 YSLEER. Trimming removed 4 bases from V and 8 bases from J, with 15 bases in between. This CDR3 is CASSPRTHGDEQFF. The CDR3 DNA sequence: TGCGCCAGCAGCCCCCGGACACACGGCGATGAGCAGTTCTTC.

The CDR3: CASSSFSGQPQHF. The DNA of the CDR3 is TGTGCCAGCAGCTCCTTTTCTGGACAGCCCCAGCATTTT. This rearrangement joins TRBV7-2 to TRBJ1-5; D unclear. This CDR3 region has 13 residues. Germline V gene data show CDR1 as SGHTA and CDR2 as FQGNSA. The V gene lost 4 bases and the J gene lost 7 bases, with 11 bases spanning the gap.

This clone was found a few times. This chain connects TRBV29-1 to TRBJ2-7; D possibly uses TRBD1 or TRBD2 (5 bases each). V lost 0 bases and J 3 bases, leaving 12 bases between the germline ends. Per germline, CDR1 SQVTM and CDR2 ANQGSEA. CDR3 length: 14 residues. CDR3 in DNA: TGCAGCGTTGAAGATCCGCCAGGGAGCTACGAGCAGTACTTC. Translated, it gives CSVEDPPGSYEQYF.

The chain recombines TRBV9 with TRBJ2-1; the match to TRBD2 covers 13 bases. This CDR3 region has 16 residues. The trim removed 4 bases at V and 9 bases at J, leaving 10 bases unmatched. CDR1 is SGDLS, CDR2 YYNGEE, per germline. CDR3: CASSTAGTSGISEQFF. CDR3 nucleotide sequence: TGTGCCAGCAGCACGGCCGGGACTAGCGGGATCAGTGAGCAGTTCTTC.

The chain recombines TRBV5-1 with TRBJ2-5; 11 nucleotides line up with TRBD2. Germline assignment: CDR1 SGHRS and CDR2 YFSETQ. With 2 bases clipped from V and 6 bases from J, the junction kept 9 bases outside the gene matches. The CDR3 contains 16 residues. The CDR3 protein is CASSFSGLAGQKTQYF. In nucleotides, the CDR3 is TGCGCCAGCAGCTTTTCCGGACTAGCGGGTCAAAAGACCCAGTACTTC.

Concerning this clone itself: The junction and the germline gene differ at one end; a read error may be behind it. The chain joins TRBV7-9 to TRBJ2-5; possible D gene TRBD2, 7 bases. From germline, CDR1 is SEHNR and CDR2 FQNEAQ (reference sequence). The CDR3 extends over 13 amino acids. In DNA form, the CDR3 reads TGTGCCAGCAGCTTAGGGGGCCGGGGGGCACCTAACTTC. Its protein product is CASSLGGRGAPNF.

A few counts support this clone. The V call is TRBV9, the J call TRBJ2-7, with 7 positions matching TRBD2. The CDR3 totals 17 residues. Germline V gives CDR1 SGDLS, CDR2 YYNGEE. The V segment lost 4 bases and the J segment 2 bases; nucleotides outside the gene matches: 15. This chain's CDR3 is CASSQYGGTIGAYEQYF. Here the CDR3 DNA reads TGTGCCAGCAGCCAATATGGTGGGACTATCGGGGCCTACGAGCAGTACTTC.

The chain carries TRBV18 and TRBJ1-3; D is unresolved. V lost 2 bases to trimming and J lost 0 bases, with 2 bases between them. CDR1 is KGHSH, CDR2 LQKENI, per germline. The CDR3 consists of 13 residues. This chain's CDR3 is CASSPGSGNTIYF. The DNA for the CDR3 is TGTGCCAGCTCACCAGGCTCTGGAAACACCATATATTTT.

The rearrangement links TRBV5-1 to TRBJ2-3; possibly TRBD2 for D (6 bases). There are 16 residues in the CDR3. The V and J ends lost 3 bases and 2 bases respectively, with 16 bases between them. Germline V gene sequence: CDR1 SGHRS, CDR2 YFSETQ. Here the CDR3 reads CASSSGERPFTDTQYF. CDR3 DNA sequence: TGCGCCAGCAGCTCGGGGGAGAGACCGTTCACAGATACGCAGTATTTT.

This clone turned up a few times. The J gene is TRBJ1-1, the V gene TRBV5-6; D is ambiguous. Germline V gives CDR1 SGHDT, CDR2 YYEEEE. The CDR3 consists of 13 residues. V was pared by 4 bases and J by 6 bases, with 13 bases between. The CDR3 reads CASSKGVGAEAFF. The CDR3 nucleotides are TGTGCCAGCAGCAAAGGCGTGGGAGCTGAAGCTTTCTTT.

This rearrangement joins TRBV5-6 to TRBJ1-2; 7 bases match TRBD1. From germline, CDR1 is SGHDT and CDR2 YYEEEE. This CDR3 has 16 amino acids. With 1 base clipped from V and 2 bases from J, the junction kept 8 bases outside the gene matches. Here the CDR3 reads CASSLLEGAFNYGYTF. CDR3 DNA sequence: TGTGCCAGCAGCTTGCTTGAGGGGGCCTTCAACTATGGCTACACCTTC.

The V call is TRBV11-2, the J call TRBJ2-1, with 9 nucleotides matching TRBD2. The CDR3 extends over 15 amino acids. Germline CDR1 reads SGHAT; CDR2 reads FQNNGV. Trimming took 2 bases from V and 4 from J; bases not matched to a gene: 3. The CDR3: CASSLLAGVYNEQFF. CDR3 coding DNA: TGTGCCAGCAGCTTATTAGCGGGGGTTTACAATGAGCAGTTCTTC.